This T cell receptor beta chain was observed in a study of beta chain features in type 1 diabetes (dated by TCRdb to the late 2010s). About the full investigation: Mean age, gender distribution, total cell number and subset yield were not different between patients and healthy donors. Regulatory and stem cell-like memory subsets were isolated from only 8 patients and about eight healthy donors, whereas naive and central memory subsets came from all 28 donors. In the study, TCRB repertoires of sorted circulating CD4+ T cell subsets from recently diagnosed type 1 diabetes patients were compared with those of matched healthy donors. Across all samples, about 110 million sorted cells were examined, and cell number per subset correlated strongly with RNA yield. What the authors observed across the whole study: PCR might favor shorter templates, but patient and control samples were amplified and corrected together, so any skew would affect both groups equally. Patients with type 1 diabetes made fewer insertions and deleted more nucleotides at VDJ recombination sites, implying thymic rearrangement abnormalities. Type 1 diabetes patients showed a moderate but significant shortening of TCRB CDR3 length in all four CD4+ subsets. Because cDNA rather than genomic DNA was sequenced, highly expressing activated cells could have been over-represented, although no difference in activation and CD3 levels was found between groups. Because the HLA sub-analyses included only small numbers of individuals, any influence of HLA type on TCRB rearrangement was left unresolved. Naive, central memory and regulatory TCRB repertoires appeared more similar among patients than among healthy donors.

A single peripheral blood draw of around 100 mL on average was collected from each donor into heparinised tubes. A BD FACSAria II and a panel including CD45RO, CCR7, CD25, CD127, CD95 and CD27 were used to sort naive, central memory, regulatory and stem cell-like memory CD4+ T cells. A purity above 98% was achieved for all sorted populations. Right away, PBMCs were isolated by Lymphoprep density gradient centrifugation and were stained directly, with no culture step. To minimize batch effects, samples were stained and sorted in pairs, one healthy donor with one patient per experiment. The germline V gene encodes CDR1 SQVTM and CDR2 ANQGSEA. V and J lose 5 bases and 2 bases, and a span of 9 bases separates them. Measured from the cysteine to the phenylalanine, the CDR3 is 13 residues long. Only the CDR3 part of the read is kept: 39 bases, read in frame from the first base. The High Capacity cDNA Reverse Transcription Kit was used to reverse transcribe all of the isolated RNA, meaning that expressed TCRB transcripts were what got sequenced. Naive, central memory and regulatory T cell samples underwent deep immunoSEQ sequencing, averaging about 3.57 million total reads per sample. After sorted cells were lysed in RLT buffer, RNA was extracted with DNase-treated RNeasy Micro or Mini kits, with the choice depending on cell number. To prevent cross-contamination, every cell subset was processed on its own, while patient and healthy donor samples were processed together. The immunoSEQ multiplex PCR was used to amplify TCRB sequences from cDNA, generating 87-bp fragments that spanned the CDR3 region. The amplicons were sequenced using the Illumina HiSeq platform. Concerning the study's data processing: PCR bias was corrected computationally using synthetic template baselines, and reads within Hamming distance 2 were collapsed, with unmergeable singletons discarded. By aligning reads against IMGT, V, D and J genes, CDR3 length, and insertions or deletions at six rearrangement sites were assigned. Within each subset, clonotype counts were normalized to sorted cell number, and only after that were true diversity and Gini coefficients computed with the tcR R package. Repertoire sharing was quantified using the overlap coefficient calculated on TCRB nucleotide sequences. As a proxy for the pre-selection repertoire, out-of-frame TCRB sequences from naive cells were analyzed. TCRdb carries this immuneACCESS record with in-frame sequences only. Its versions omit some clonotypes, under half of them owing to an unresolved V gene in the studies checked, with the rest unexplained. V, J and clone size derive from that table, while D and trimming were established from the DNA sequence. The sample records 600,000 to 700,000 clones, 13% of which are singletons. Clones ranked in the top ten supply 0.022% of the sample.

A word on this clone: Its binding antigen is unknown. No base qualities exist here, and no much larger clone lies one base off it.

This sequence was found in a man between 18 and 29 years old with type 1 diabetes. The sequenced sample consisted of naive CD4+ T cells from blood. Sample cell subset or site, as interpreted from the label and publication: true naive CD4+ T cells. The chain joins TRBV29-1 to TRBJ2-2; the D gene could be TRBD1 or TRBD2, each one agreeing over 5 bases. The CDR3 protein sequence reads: CSVRGLNTGELFF. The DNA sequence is TGCAGCGTTCGGGGCCTAAACACCGGGGAGCTGTTTTTT.